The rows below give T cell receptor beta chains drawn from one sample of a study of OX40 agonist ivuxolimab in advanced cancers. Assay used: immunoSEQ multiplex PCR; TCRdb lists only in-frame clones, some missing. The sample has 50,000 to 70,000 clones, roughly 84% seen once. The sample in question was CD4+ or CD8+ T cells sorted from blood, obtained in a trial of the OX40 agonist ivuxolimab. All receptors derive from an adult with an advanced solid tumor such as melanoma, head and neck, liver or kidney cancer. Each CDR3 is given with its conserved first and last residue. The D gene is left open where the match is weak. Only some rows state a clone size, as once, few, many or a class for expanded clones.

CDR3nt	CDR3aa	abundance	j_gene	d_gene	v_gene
TGCAGCGCGGGCGCCCGTGATCAGCCCCAGCATTTT	CSAGARDQPQHF	-	TRBJ1-5	-	TRBV29-1
TGTGCCAGCAGCCCCTTTGAGCGGGGGGGCGGCACGCAGTATTTT	CASSPFERGGGTQYF	-	TRBJ2-3	TRBD2	TRBV6-6
TGTGCCAGCAGCCAAAAAGAGGGGTATGGCTACACCTTC	CASSQKEGYGYTF	-	TRBJ1-2	-	TRBV4-2
TGTGCCAGCAGCGTAGAACCCCGCACAGATACGCAGTATTTT	CASSVEPRTDTQYF	-	TRBJ2-3	-	TRBV9
TGTGCCAGCAGACCTTCGACTAGCGGGGGCTACGAGCAGTACTTC	CASRPSTSGGYEQYF	-	TRBJ2-7	TRBD2	TRBV6-6
TGTGCTAGTGGTTCGAGTGGGGGTTATGGCTACACCTTC	CASGSSGGYGYTF	-	TRBJ1-2	-	TRBV12-5
TGTGCCAGTAGCCCGACAGGGAACACTGAAGCTTTCTTT	CASSPTGNTEAFF	-	TRBJ1-1	-	TRBV19
TGTGCCAGCAGGGCCGGGACTAGCGACCCAGATACGCAGTATTTT	CASRAGTSDPDTQYF	-	TRBJ2-3	TRBD2	TRBV6-1
TGTGCCAGCAGCCAGGCACACCCAATTATGAACACTGAAGCTTTCTTT	CASSQAHPIMNTEAFF	-	TRBJ1-1	-	TRBV5-4
TGTGCCAGCAGCGCCCTCAGCGGGGGGGCAGGAGGGGAGCTGTTTTTT	CASSALSGGAGGELFF	-	TRBJ2-2	TRBD2	TRBV9
TGTGCCAGTAGTAAAAGAAGGGAAGGGGGCGTCGGCATGAACACTGAAGCTTTCTTT	CASSKRREGGVGMNTEAFF	-	TRBJ1-1	TRBD1	TRBV19
TGTGCCAGCAAGGGCGGGGGTGAGACCCAGTACTTC	CASKGGGETQYF	-	TRBJ2-5	TRBD2	TRBV2
TGTGCCAGCAGCGTAGCCCCAGGGTACTCTGAAAAACTGTTTTTT	CASSVAPGYSEKLFF	-	TRBJ1-4	-	TRBV9
TGTGCCAGTACCCCCCTTAGCGGGGGGGCCTTCGGCAATGAGCAGTTCTTC	CASTPLSGGAFGNEQFF	-	TRBJ2-1	TRBD2	TRBV19
TGTGCCAGCAGCTTGACAGTGGGAACAGATACGCAGTATTTT	CASSLTVGTDTQYF	-	TRBJ2-3	-	TRBV7-9
TGTGCCAGTAGTCGAGGGGAAGGGGGCTACACCTTC	CASSRGEGGYTF	-	TRBJ1-2	-	TRBV19
TGTGCCACTTCACCACAGAGTAACTCCTACAATGAGCAGTTCTTC	CATSPQSNSYNEQFF	-	TRBJ2-1	-	TRBV5-4
TGCGCCAGCAGCCAAGGGCTGACAGCAGATACGCAGTATTTT	CASSQGLTADTQYF	-	TRBJ2-3	-	TRBV4-3
TGCGCCAGCGCGGGCCAGAGCCCCACCGGGGAGCTGTTTTTT	CASAGQSPTGELFF	-	TRBJ2-2	-	TRBV5-1
TGTGCCAGCAGTTTTCCGGTGTATGGGGATCAGCCCCAGCATTTT	CASSFPVYGDQPQHF	-	TRBJ1-5	-	TRBV6-6
TGTGCCAGTACATACAGGGCATCCAATGAGCAGTTCTTC	CASTYRASNEQFF	-	TRBJ2-1	-	TRBV19
TGTGCCAGCAGCTTGGCCCCCAGTGCGGGAGGGGGGGAGACCCAGTACTTC	CASSLAPSAGGGETQYF	-	TRBJ2-5	TRBD2	TRBV5-4
TGTGCCAGCAGCCAAGCAGGACAGGGAAACAATCAGCCCCAGCATTTT	CASSQAGQGNNQPQHF	-	TRBJ1-5	TRBD1	TRBV4-2
TGTGCCTGGGAGTTAGGGGGGAAGGAGCAGTACTTC	CAWELGGKEQYF	-	TRBJ2-7	-	TRBV30
TGTGCCAGCAGCCCGGGAGCTGGATCCCGAGGAGAGACCCAGTACTTC	CASSPGAGSRGETQYF	few	TRBJ2-5	-	TRBV7-9
TGTGCCAGCAGTTTAACGTGGGGCGGATCCTACGAGCAGTACTTC	CASSLTWGGSYEQYF	-	TRBJ2-7	-	TRBV28
TGCGCCAGCAGCTCGGCCGGACAGGGGAAGTTCGAGCAGTACTTC	CASSSAGQGKFEQYF	-	TRBJ2-7	TRBD1	TRBV5-1
TGTGCCAGCTCACGAGGACAAATGCCAGTCCTAAATTCACCCCTCCACTTT	CASSRGQMPVLNSPLHF	-	TRBJ1-6	-	TRBV18
TGTGCCAGCAGTTTAAGGACTAGCGGTTACAATGAGCAGTTCTTC	CASSLRTSGYNEQFF	-	TRBJ2-1	TRBD2	TRBV27
TGTGCCACCAGTGAGTCGGAGGCCCTCAATCAGCCCCAGCATTTT	CATSESEALNQPQHF	-	TRBJ1-5	-	TRBV10-3
TGTGCCAGCAGCCCGGGGGGGGGCTATTCACCCCTCCACTTT	CASSPGGGYSPLHF	-	TRBJ1-6	-	TRBV28
TGCAGCTTTCCAACCCAAGAGACCCAGTACTTC	CSFPTQETQYF	once	TRBJ2-5	-	TRBV29-1
TGTGCCAGCAGCTTCACCCCCAGGTTGGGCGATGAAGCTTTCTTT	CASSFTPRLGDEAFF	-	TRBJ1-1	-	TRBV9
TGTGCCAGCAGTGAATACAGGGGGCTGGGTCAGCCCCAGCATTTT	CASSEYRGLGQPQHF	-	TRBJ1-5	TRBD1	TRBV2
TGTGCCAGTAGTATGGAGGATGCCGGGCAGGGGGTTCGTGGCTACACCTTC	CASSMEDAGQGVRGYTF	-	TRBJ1-2	TRBD1	TRBV19
TGTGCCAGCAGCTTACGCCAGGGCGCCGATAATTCACCCCTCCACTTT	CASSLRQGADNSPLHF	-	TRBJ1-6	-	TRBV11-2
TGCAGCGCCTGGGGACAAGGGTATGGCTACACCTTC	CSAWGQGYGYTF	medium-sized	TRBJ1-2	-	TRBV29-1
TGTGCCAGCAGCCAAGGAATTGGAGGACAGGGATCCGCTTCACCCCTCCACTTT	CASSQGIGGQGSASPLHF	-	TRBJ1-6	TRBD1	TRBV4-2
TGTGCCAGCAGCTTAGGCCCCTGGGGGGCCAATAGGTATGGCTACACCTTC	CASSLGPWGANRYGYTF	-	TRBJ1-2	-	TRBV7-2
TGTGCCTGGAGTGGAACTTTTAGCACAGATACGCAGTATTTT	CAWSGTFSTDTQYF	-	TRBJ2-3	-	TRBV30